The 3 T cell receptor beta chains given below trace back to one sample, sequenced in a study of cytomegalovirus exposure and HLA in healthy donors. In the PCR, 60 Vbeta and 13 Jbeta primers were used. Sequencing used immunoSEQ multiplex PCR; TCRdb keeps in-frame clones, though not all of them. The table shows tens of thousands of clones, with 65% to 80% occurring only once. Sequencing was carried out using PBMCs. The receptor source for this set is a man younger than 40 in good health and CMV-seronegative.

As for this clone: The CDR3 does not close with the conserved phenylalanine or tryptophan, likely indicating a read error. V usage is TRBV6-5 and J usage is TRBJ1-1, with 7 bases identical to TRBD1. The V segment lost 7 bases and the J segment 3 bases; nucleotides outside the gene matches: 11. Germline V lookup: CDR1 MNHEY, CDR2 SVGAGI. The length of the CDR3 is 15 residues. The CDR3 reads CASTYHSGGDTEAFV. CDR3 nucleotides: TGTGCCAGCACCTACCATTCAGGGGGAGACACTGAAGCTTTCGTT.

This clone was counted a few times. The J gene is TRBJ2-7, the V gene TRBV7-2; 7 nucleotides match TRBD2. The junction had 6 bases not matched to a gene; V was cut back by 4 bases and J by 3 bases. From germline, CDR1 is SGHTA and CDR2 FQGNSA. The CDR3 is 14 residues long. CDR3 protein: CASSSGLAVYEQYF. The CDR3 nucleotides read TGTGCCAGCAGCTCGGGCCTAGCGGTCTACGAGCAGTACTTC.

The V and J genes are TRBV19 and TRBJ2-1; D might be TRBD2 (6 bases). V gave up 1 base and J gave up 7 bases, with 11 bases separating them. Germline CDR1 reads LNHDA; CDR2 reads SQIVND (reference sequence). The CDR3 sequence is 14 residues long. CDR3 in amino acids: CASSIVPGRNEQFF. The CDR3 DNA reads as TGTGCCAGTAGTATAGTCCCGGGGAGGAATGAGCAGTTCTTC.